This entry lists 20 T cell receptor beta chains sequenced from one sample in a study of shared clonotypes between healthy human individuals. Assay: immunoSEQ multiplex PCR; the TCRdb copy retains only in-frame clones and omits some. The sample comprises about 990,000 clones, more than 75% of which are singletons, and more than 0.55% rests with the top ten. The source material was memory CD4+ T cells from PBMCs. Subset defined: CD45RA-negative fraction. These receptors originate from a man aged 18 to 35 in good health. Some clones in this sample may be carry-over from other donors' samples.

The table lists this clone with a few counts. This chain uses TRBV7-8 with TRBJ2-7; TRBD2 matches 7 bases. The CDR3 loop spans 14 amino acids. CDR1 and CDR2 (germline): SGHVS, FQNEAQ. V shed 4 bases and J 3 bases; nucleotides not matched to a gene: 6. The CDR3 loop reads CASSSGGGGYEQYF. The CDR3 DNA sequence: TGTGCCAGCAGCTCAGGAGGCGGGGGCTACGAGCAGTACTTC.

The rearrangement joins TRBV5-8 to TRBJ1-2; D unresolved. Deletions cut 4 bases from V and 7 bases from J, with 17 bases between. This CDR3 comprises 14 residues. Germline V gene lookup returns CDR1 SGHTS and CDR2 YDEGEE. The CDR3 coding sequence is TGTGCCAGCAGCCCCACCGGGCAGTGGGTTGGCTACACCTTC. This encodes CASSPTGQWVGYTF. The variable domain in full, completed from reference TRBV5-8 and TRBJ1-2, reads EAGVTQSPTHLIKTRGQQATLRCSPISGHTSVYWYQQALGLGLQFLLWYDEGEERNRGNFPPRFSGRQFPNYSSELNVNALELEDSALYLCASSPTGQWVGYTFGSGTRLTVV.

To note about this clone: Other DNA sequences of this sample code for an identical CDR3. The chain is built from TRBV9 and TRBJ2-1; D gene uncertain. Between the trimmed V and J ends, which lost 3 bases and 1 base, there was a span of 5 bases. The CDR3 spans 13 residues. The germline V gene encodes CDR1 SGDLS and CDR2 YYNGEE. CDR3 nucleotides: TGTGCCAGCAGCGGAGAATCCTACAATGAGCAGTTCTTC. Its translation is CASSGESYNEQFF.

This chain links TRBV18 with TRBJ2-7, with 9 bases that match TRBD1. The ends lost 4 bases at V and 1 base at J; junction bases unmatched: 5. The germline V gene encodes CDR1 KGHSH and CDR2 LQKENI. This CDR3 is built from 15 residues. CDR3: CASSRGQGGSYEQYF. The CDR3 nucleotides read TGTGCCAGCTCACGGGGACAGGGAGGTTCCTACGAGCAGTACTTC.

This sequence joins TRBV7-2 and TRBJ2-7; 9 positions agree with TRBD1. CDR3 length equals 15 residues. V dropped 0 bases and J dropped 7; count of bases not matched to a gene: 7. Looked up from germline, CDR1 is SGHTA and CDR2 is FQGNSA. CDR3 bases: TGTGCCAGCAGCTTAGCGGGACAGGGCCTGGGGGAGCAGTACTTC. Translation: CASSLAGQGLGEQYF.

J is TRBJ2-7 and V is TRBV10-3; no definite D call. Trimming took 3 bases from V and 2 from J, leaving 20 bases between them. The CDR3 is 17 residues long. Germline CDR1 and CDR2: ENHRY and SYGVKD. The CDR3 sequence is CAISDPMSAVTPYEQYF. As DNA, the CDR3 is TGTGCCATCAGTGATCCCATGTCGGCAGTTACTCCCTACGAGCAGTACTTC.

J is TRBJ2-7 and V is TRBV7-9; D may be TRBD1 or TRBD2 (5 bases each). Germline lookup yields CDR1 SEHNR and CDR2 FQNEAQ (reference sequence). The V gene lost 2 bases and the J gene lost 3 bases, with 8 bases spanning the gap. The CDR3 contains 13 residues. The CDR3 loop is CASSLRGNYEQYF. CDR3 DNA sequence: TGTGCCAGCAGCTTACGGGGCAACTACGAGCAGTACTTC.

This rearrangement joins TRBV10-2 to TRBJ2-4; D gene unclear. CDR1 and CDR2 from the germline V gene are WSHSY and SAAADI. This CDR3 region has 12 residues. Trimming took off 3 bases at V and 7 bases at J, with 7 bases between the two ends. Here the CDR3 reads CASSDTDNIQYF. The CDR3 nucleotides are TGCGCCAGCAGTGATACAGATAACATTCAGTACTTC.

The chain links TRBV27 to TRBJ2-1; TRBD1 agrees at 9 bases. The CDR3 spans 17 residues. V lost 10 bases to trimming and J lost 0 bases; unmatched junction nucleotides: 13. In germline, CDR1 is MNHEY, CDR2 SMNVEV (reference sequence). The CDR3 sequence: CATQTGGPFSSYNEQFF. DNA of the CDR3: TGTGCCACCCAGACAGGGGGGCCTTTTAGCTCCTACAATGAGCAGTTCTTC.

The rearrangement uses TRBV6-5 and TRBJ2-1; 10 nucleotides agree with TRBD1. The CDR3 is made up of 14 amino acids. V lost 3 bases, J lost 12 bases, and 8 bases stayed unmatched. Germline V gene data show CDR1 as MNHEY and CDR2 as SVGAGI. The CDR3 loop is CASSYRQGASWQFF. CDR3 bases: TGTGCCAGCAGTTATAGACAGGGGGCGAGTTGGCAGTTCTTC.

The chain has TRBV10-3 and TRBJ2-7; the D gene is possibly TRBD1 (5 bases). Germline V gene lookup returns CDR1 ENHRY and CDR2 SYGVKD. Trimming took 4 bases from V and 6 from J, leaving 19 bases between them. The CDR3 runs 15 residues. As DNA, the CDR3 is TGTGCCATCAGTGGTAAATCAAGGGGCGCAGGCGAGCAGTACTTC. Translating gives CAISGKSRGAGEQYF.

The chain carries TRBV27 and TRBJ2-3; 8 bases fit TRBD1. The CDR3 contains 13 residues. The germline V gene has CDR1 MNHEY and CDR2 SMNVEV (reference sequence). Trimming removed 8 bases from V and 5 bases from J; junction bases left unmatched: 6. In DNA, the CDR3 is TGTGCCAGCCAACTTACAGGGGGAGATACGCAGTATTTT. Translation gives CASQLTGGDTQYF.

This chain connects TRBV2 to TRBJ1-2; 7 nucleotides agree with TRBD1. The germline gives CDR1 SNHLY, CDR2 FYNNEI. The CDR3 loop spans 16 amino acids. With 3 bases clipped from V and 6 bases from J, the junction kept 13 bases outside the gene matches. The CDR3 DNA is TGTGCCAGCAGTGATGGGACAGCCCCCTTGGTCGATGGCTACACCTTC. The encoded protein is CASSDGTAPLVDGYTF.

The chain has TRBV5-1 and TRBJ1-3; D ambiguous. V gave up 0 bases and J gave up 3 bases, with 7 bases separating them. The CDR3 sequence is 14 residues long. CDR1 is SGHRS, CDR2 YFSETQ, per germline. In DNA form, the CDR3 reads TGCGCCAGCAGCTTGGAAGGGTATGGAAACACCATATATTTT. Translation gives CASSLEGYGNTIYF.

The chain recombines TRBV6-5 with TRBJ2-3, with D tentatively TRBD1 or TRBD2 (5 bases each). The V end was cut by 0 bases, the J end by 8 bases, with 15 bases between. CDR3 length: 15 amino acids. CDR1 and CDR2 from the germline V gene are MNHEY and SVGAGI. The CDR3 nucleotides read TGTGCCAGCAGTTACTCGTGGGGGTTGGGCGGTACGCAGTATTTT. Its translation is CASSYSWGLGGTQYF.

The V gene is TRBV11-2, the J gene TRBJ2-5; maybe TRBD1 (6 bases). The CDR3 runs to 16 residues. Between the trimmed V and J ends, which lost 1 base and 1 base, there was a span of 13 bases. Looked up from germline, CDR1 is SGHAT and CDR2 is FQNNGV. The CDR3 DNA is TGTGCCAGCAGCTTAGCAGCCGGGACAATCCAAGAGACCCAGTACTTC. This codes for CASSLAAGTIQETQYF.

V and J are TRBV20-1 and TRBJ2-1; D gene uncertain. This CDR3 spans 11 amino acids. V lost 1 base, J lost 15 bases, and 13 bases lay in between. The germline gives CDR1 DFQATT, CDR2 SNEGSKA (reference sequence). In DNA form, the CDR3 reads TGCAGTGCTAGAGCCGTTAGGGTGCCGTTCTTC. This sequence encodes CSARAVRVPFF.

The CDR3 loop is CAISESGHAPGGETQYF. The CDR3, as DNA: TGTGCCATCAGTGAGTCGGGTCACGCCCCCGGTGGGGAGACCCAGTACTTC. The chain couples TRBV10-3 to TRBJ2-5; D remains ambiguous. CDR1 and CDR2 from the germline V gene are ENHRY and SYGVKD. This CDR3 is built from 17 residues. Trimming shortened V by 0 bases and J by 5 bases, and 19 bases separated the two germline ends.

The V and J genes are TRBV19 and TRBJ2-1; D could derive from TRBD1 or TRBD2 (5 bases each). V was clipped by 6 bases and J by 4 bases, with 16 bases between them. There are 15 residues in the CDR3. Germline V lookup: CDR1 LNHDA, CDR2 SQIVND (reference sequence). DNA for the CDR3: TGTGCCAGTAGCCCTAGTTGGGGACGGTACAATGAGCAGTTCTTC. This encodes CASSPSWGRYNEQFF.

This sequence joins TRBV5-1 and TRBJ1-4; perhaps TRBD1 as D (5 bases). Trimming removed 6 bases at V and 5 bases at J, with 17 bases between. This CDR3 comprises 15 residues. Looked up from germline, CDR1 is SGHRS and CDR2 is YFSETQ. The CDR3 region is CASNTLGGANEKLFF. CDR3 sequence (DNA): TGCGCCAGCAACACATTGGGAGGGGCGAATGAAAAACTGTTTTTT.